The TCR beta chain under discussion was sequenced for a study of beta chain features in type 1 diabetes. Study-wide background: All samples combined gave 95 million to 130 million sorted cells for examination.

With respect to this clone: As yet, its antigen is unknown.

Trimming removed 7 bases from V and 0 bases from J, with 14 bases in between. The CDR3 runs 15 residues. CDR1 and CDR2 (germline): LNHNV, YYDKDF (reference sequence). The entirety of the isolated RNA underwent reverse transcription, so expressed TCRB transcripts were sequenced. Sequencing was performed with immunoSEQ multiplex PCR; in TCRdb, only in-frame clones are kept and a portion is missing. The sample contains 240,000 or so clones, roughly 13% of which appear only once. Study observations and caveats: People with Type 1 diabetes carried modestly yet significantly shorter TCRB CDR3s in all four CD4+ subsets.

The TCR comes from a man aged 25-45 years with type 1 diabetes. Specimen: naive CD4+ T cells from blood. V usage is TRBV15 and J usage is TRBJ2-3; weak D call: TRBD1 (5 bases). The CDR3 reads CATNLTASSTDTQYF. The CDR3 DNA follows: TGTGCCACCAACCTGACAGCTTCTAGCACAGATACGCAGTATTTT.